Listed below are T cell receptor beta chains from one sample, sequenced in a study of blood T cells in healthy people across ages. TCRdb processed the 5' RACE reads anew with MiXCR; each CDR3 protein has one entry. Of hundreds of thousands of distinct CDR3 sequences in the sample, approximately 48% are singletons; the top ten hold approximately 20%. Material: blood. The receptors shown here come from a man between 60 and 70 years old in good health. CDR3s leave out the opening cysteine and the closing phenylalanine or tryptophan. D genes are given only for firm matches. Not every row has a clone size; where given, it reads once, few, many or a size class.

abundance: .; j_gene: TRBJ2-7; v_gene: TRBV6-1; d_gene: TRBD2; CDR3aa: ASSEARGGAFYEQY
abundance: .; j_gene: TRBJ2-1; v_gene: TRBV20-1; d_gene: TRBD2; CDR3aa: SATGGAYNEQF
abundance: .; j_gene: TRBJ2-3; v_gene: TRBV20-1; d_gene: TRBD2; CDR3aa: SASPGLARSGDTQY
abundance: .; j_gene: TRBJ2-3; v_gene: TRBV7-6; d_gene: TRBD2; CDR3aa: ASSFRSGGPSTDTQY
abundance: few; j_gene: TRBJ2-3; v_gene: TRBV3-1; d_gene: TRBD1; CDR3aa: ASNRFGQGASTDTQY
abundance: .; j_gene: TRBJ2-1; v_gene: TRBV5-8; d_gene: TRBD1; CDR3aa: ASSLAQGPNEQF
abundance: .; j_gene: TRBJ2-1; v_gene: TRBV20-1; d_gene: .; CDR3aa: SARESGGPYNEQF
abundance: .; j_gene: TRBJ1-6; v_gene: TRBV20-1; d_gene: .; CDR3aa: SAGRTESPLH
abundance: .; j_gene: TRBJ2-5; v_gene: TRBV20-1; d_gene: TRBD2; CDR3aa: SAALSGVQY
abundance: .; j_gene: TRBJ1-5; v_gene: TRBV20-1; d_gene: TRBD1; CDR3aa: SARDRGPGQHSNQPQH
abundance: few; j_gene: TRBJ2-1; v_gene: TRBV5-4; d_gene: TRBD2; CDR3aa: ASSPGSPSGSYNEQF
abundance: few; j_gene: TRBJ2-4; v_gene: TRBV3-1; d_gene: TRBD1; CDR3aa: ASRDRVLNIQY
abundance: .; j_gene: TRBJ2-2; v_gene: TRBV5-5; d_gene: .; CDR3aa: ASSFLRFVTGELF
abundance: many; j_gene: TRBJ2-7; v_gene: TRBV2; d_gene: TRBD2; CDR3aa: ASARLRGGYEQY
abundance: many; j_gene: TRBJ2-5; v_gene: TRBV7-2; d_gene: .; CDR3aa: ASSLVAQKETQY
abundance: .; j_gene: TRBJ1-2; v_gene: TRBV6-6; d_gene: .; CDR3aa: ASSPDLGYT
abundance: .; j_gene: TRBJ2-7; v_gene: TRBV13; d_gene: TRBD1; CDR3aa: ASSLATNRGDEQY
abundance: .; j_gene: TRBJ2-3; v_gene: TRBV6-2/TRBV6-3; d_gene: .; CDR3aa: ASSYPLQGITDTQY
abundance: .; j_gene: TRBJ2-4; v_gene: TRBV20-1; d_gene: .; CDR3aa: SGSGPGNIQY
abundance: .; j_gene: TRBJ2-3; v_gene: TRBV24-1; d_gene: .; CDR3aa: ATSDPTGRQDTQY
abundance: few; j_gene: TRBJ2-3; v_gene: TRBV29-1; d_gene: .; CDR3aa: SVLVHSTDTQY
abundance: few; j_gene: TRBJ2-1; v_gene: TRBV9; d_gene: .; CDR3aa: ASTRGGTDSYNEQF
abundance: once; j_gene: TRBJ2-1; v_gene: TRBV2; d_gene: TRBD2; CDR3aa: ASSEGGGTTWTSNEQF
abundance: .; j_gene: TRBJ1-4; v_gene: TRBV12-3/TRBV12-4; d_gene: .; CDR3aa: ASSPVTTNEKLF
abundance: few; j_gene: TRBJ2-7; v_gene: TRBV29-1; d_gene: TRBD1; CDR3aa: SVPARGQGAYEQY
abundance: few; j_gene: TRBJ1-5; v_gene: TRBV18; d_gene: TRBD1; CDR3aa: ASSPPGQGGNQPQH
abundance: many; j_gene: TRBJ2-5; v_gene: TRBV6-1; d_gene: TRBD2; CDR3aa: ATLGDYHETQY
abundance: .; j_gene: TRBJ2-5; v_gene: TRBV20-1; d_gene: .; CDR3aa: SARPSGGGTY
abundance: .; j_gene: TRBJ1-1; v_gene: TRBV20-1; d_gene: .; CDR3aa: SARATPDPATF
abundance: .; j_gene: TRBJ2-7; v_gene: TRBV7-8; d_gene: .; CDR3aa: ASSFFGGDYEQY
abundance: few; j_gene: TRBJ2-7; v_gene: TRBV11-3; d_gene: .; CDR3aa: ASKGGPYEQY
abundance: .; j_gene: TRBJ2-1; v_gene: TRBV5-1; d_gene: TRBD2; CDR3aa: ASSPRVGGEYNEQF
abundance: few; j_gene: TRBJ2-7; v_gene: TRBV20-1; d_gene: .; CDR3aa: SARDWRTSSYEQY
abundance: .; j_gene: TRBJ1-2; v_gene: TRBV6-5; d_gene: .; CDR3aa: ASSYASGGGYT
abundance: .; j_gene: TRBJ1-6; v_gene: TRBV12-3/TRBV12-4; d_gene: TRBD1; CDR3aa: ASSQDRGYSPLH
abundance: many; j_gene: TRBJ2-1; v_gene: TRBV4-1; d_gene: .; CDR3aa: ASSQDVGYEQF
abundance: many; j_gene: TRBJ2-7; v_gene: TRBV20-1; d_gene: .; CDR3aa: SATRDYEQY
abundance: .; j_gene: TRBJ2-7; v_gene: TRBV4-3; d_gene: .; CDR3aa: ASSQEDGNTGELGEQY
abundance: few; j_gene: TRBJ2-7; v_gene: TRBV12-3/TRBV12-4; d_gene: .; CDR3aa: ASSPRTYSNYEQY
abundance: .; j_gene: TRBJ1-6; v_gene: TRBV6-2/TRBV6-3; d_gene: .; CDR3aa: ASSLSGSYYNSPLH
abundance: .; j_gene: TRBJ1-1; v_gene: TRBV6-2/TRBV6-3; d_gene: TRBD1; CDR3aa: ASRTQGRFTEAF
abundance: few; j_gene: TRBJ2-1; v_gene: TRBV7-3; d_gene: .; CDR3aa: ASSSQMGNEQF
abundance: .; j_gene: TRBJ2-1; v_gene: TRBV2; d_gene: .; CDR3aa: ASSELGYSRDEQF
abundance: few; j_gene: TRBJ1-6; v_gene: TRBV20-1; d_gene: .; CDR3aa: SASSRVGSPLH
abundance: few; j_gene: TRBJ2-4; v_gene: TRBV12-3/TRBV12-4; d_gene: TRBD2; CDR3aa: ASSRGLVKNIQY
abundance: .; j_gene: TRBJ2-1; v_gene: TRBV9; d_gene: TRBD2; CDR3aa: ASSGSGGEFDEQF
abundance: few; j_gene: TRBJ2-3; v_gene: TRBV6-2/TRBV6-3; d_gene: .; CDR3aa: ASYPAAVSTDTQY
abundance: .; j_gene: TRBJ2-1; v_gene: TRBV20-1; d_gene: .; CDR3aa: SARDGRQAEQF
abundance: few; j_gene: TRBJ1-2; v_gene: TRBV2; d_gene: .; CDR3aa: ASSDNRQGVLLWYGYT
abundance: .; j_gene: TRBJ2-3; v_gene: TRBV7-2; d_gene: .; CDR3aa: ASSSLTLRTDTQY
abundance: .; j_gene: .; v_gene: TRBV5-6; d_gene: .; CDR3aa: ASSTGWGLYEQY
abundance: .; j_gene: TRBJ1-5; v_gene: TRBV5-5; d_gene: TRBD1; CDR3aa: ASSLAGGTGVQPQH
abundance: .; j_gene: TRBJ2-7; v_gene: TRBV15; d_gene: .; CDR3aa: ATSRVRLSYEQY